Listed below are T cell receptor beta chains from one sample, sequenced in a study of cytomegalovirus exposure and HLA in healthy donors. Libraries were prepared by immunoSEQ multiplex PCR; TCRdb keeps only in-frame clonotypes and omits some of them. This sample yields 150,000 to 200,000 clones, of which 73% are seen a single time; under 7% belongs to the top ten. The sequenced sample consisted of PBMCs. These receptors all stem from a woman between 18 and 29 years old in good health and CMV-seropositive. The CDR3 runs from the conserved cysteine through the conserved F or W. The D gene is left open where the match is weak. Only some rows state a clone size, as once, few, many or a class for expanded clones.

V gene: TRBV30
clone size: .
J gene: TRBJ1-1
D gene: .
CDR3 protein: CAWSGPGTLNTEAFF
CDR3 DNA: TGTGCCTGGAGTGGGCCCGGGACACTGAACACTGAAGCTTTCTTT

V gene: TRBV19
clone size: .
J gene: TRBJ1-1
D gene: .
CDR3 protein: CASSTPGGMNTEAFF
CDR3 DNA: TGTGCCAGTAGTACCCCGGGGGGTATGAACACTGAAGCTTTCTTT

V gene: TRBV6-1
clone size: few
J gene: TRBJ2-7
D gene: .
CDR3 protein: CASTPRSFSYEQYF
CDR3 DNA: TGTGCCAGCACCCCTCGTTCGTTCAGCTACGAGCAGTACTTC

V gene: TRBV7-2
clone size: .
J gene: TRBJ1-6
D gene: .
CDR3 protein: CASSWVGTQSPLHF
CDR3 DNA: TGTGCCAGCAGCTGGGTAGGGACACAATCACCCCTCCACTTT

V gene: TRBV10-3
clone size: .
J gene: TRBJ2-7
D gene: .
CDR3 protein: CAISESEGEQYF
CDR3 DNA: TGTGCCATCAGTGAGTCGGAGGGCGAGCAGTACTTC

V gene: TRBV6-1
clone size: .
J gene: TRBJ1-2
D gene: .
CDR3 protein: CASSLGLQGYTF
CDR3 DNA: TGTGCCAGCAGTTTAGGCCTGCAGGGCTACACCTTT

V gene: TRBV7-9
clone size: .
J gene: TRBJ2-5
D gene: TRBD1
CDR3 protein: CASSYLGQVQETQYF
CDR3 DNA: TGTGCCAGCAGCTATTTAGGACAGGTCCAAGAGACCCAGTACTTC

V gene: TRBV16
clone size: .
J gene: TRBJ1-2
D gene: .
CDR3 protein: CASSQSPEFYGYTF
CDR3 DNA: TGTGCCAGCAGCCAATCCCCGGAGTTCTATGGCTACACCTTC

V gene: TRBV27
clone size: .
J gene: TRBJ1-4
D gene: TRBD1
CDR3 protein: CASRPRQGSEKLFF
CDR3 DNA: TGTGCCAGCAGGCCACGACAGGGGAGCGAAAAACTGTTTTTT

V gene: TRBV7-3
clone size: .
J gene: TRBJ2-1
D gene: TRBD2
CDR3 protein: CASSRSGGVYNEQFF
CDR3 DNA: TGTGCCAGCAGTCGTAGCGGGGGGGTCTACAATGAGCAGTTCTTC

V gene: TRBV19
clone size: .
J gene: TRBJ1-1
D gene: TRBD1
CDR3 protein: CASSIGTGNTEAFF
CDR3 DNA: TGTGCCAGTAGTATTGGGACAGGGAACACTGAAGCTTTCTTT

V gene: TRBV11-2
clone size: .
J gene: TRBJ2-3
D gene: .
CDR3 protein: CASSLLSSGSTDTQYF
CDR3 DNA: TGTGCCAGCAGCTTACTCTCCAGCGGTAGCACAGATACGCAGTATTTT

V gene: TRBV29-1
clone size: .
J gene: TRBJ1-1
D gene: .
CDR3 protein: CSAEGVGGTEAFF
CDR3 DNA: TGCAGCGCTGAAGGGGTTGGGGGGACTGAAGCTTTCTTT

V gene: TRBV25-1
clone size: few
J gene: TRBJ1-1
D gene: .
CDR3 protein: CASSDSPHFTEAFF
CDR3 DNA: TGTGCCAGCAGTGATTCTCCCCACTTCACTGAAGCTTTCTTT

V gene: TRBV28
clone size: .
J gene: TRBJ1-5
D gene: TRBD1
CDR3 protein: CASSLMDRDNQPQHF
CDR3 DNA: TGTGCCAGCAGTTTGATGGACAGGGACAATCAGCCCCAGCATTTT

V gene: TRBV7-9
clone size: .
J gene: TRBJ1-2
D gene: .
CDR3 protein: CSSSPPTGIYTF
CDR3 DNA: TGTTCCAGCAGCCCCCCCACAGGAATCTACACCTTC

V gene: TRBV29-1
clone size: few
J gene: TRBJ2-1
D gene: .
CDR3 protein: CSVGGLEQFF
CDR3 DNA: TGCAGCGTCGGGGGATTAGAGCAGTTCTTC

V gene: TRBV25-1
clone size: once
J gene: TRBJ2-1
D gene: TRBD2
CDR3 protein: CASRKAGGNNEQFF
CDR3 DNA: TGTGCCAGCAGGAAAGCGGGGGGAAACAATGAGCAGTTCTTC

V gene: TRBV5-1
clone size: .
J gene: TRBJ2-2
D gene: TRBD2
CDR3 protein: CASSGGGGNTGELFF
CDR3 DNA: TGCGCCAGCAGCGGCGGGGGGGGAAACACCGGGGAGCTGTTTTTT

V gene: TRBV4-3
clone size: .
J gene: TRBJ1-2
D gene: .
CDR3 protein: CASSQDSGGGYGYTF
CDR3 DNA: TGCGCCAGCAGCCAAGATAGTGGGGGGGGCTATGGCTACACCTTC

V gene: TRBV5-4
clone size: .
J gene: TRBJ1-6
D gene: .
CDR3 protein: CAITNDRTNSPLHF
CDR3 DNA: TGTGCCATCACAAACGACAGGACTAATTCACCCCTCCACTTT

V gene: TRBV6-1
clone size: .
J gene: TRBJ2-7
D gene: .
CDR3 protein: CASSVGYEQYF
CDR3 DNA: TGTGCCAGCAGTGTCGGCTACGAGCAGTACTTC

V gene: TRBV15
clone size: .
J gene: TRBJ2-7
D gene: TRBD1
CDR3 protein: CATSRVTGGSNEQYF
CDR3 DNA: TGTGCCACCAGCAGAGTGACAGGGGGCTCGAACGAGCAGTACTTC

V gene: TRBV6-5
clone size: .
J gene: TRBJ2-5
D gene: TRBD1
CDR3 protein: CASSYSWDSQETQYF
CDR3 DNA: TGTGCCAGCAGTTACTCTTGGGACAGCCAAGAGACCCAGTACTTC

V gene: TRBV7-8
clone size: few
J gene: TRBJ1-5
D gene: TRBD1
CDR3 protein: CATYRGPGNQPQHF
CDR3 DNA: TGTGCCACCTACAGGGGGCCTGGCAATCAGCCCCAGCATTTT

V gene: TRBV11-2
clone size: few
J gene: TRBJ2-5
D gene: TRBD2
CDR3 protein: CASSFRSSVAGLETQYF
CDR3 DNA: TGTGCCAGCAGCTTTAGGTCTTCTGTAGCGGGGCTAGAGACCCAGTACTTC

V gene: TRBV7-2
clone size: .
J gene: TRBJ1-2
D gene: .
CDR3 protein: CASSLDFGRSGYTF
CDR3 DNA: TGTGCCAGCAGCTTAGATTTCGGGAGGAGCGGCTACACCTTC

V gene: TRBV5-1
clone size: .
J gene: TRBJ1-1
D gene: .
CDR3 protein: CASSLGANTEAFF
CDR3 DNA: TGCGCCAGCAGCTTGGGCGCGAACACTGAAGCTTTCTTT

V gene: TRBV19
clone size: .
J gene: TRBJ1-2
D gene: .
CDR3 protein: CASRNDNLYGYTF
CDR3 DNA: TGTGCCAGTAGGAACGACAACTTATATGGCTACACCTTC

V gene: TRBV7-3
clone size: .
J gene: TRBJ1-2
D gene: .
CDR3 protein: CASSPGSLRPYGYTF
CDR3 DNA: TGTGCCAGCAGCCCCGGGAGTTTGCGTCCCTATGGCTACACCTTC

V gene: TRBV11-3
clone size: .
J gene: TRBJ2-1
D gene: TRBD2
CDR3 protein: CASSARLADYEQFF
CDR3 DNA: TGTGCCAGCAGCGCGAGACTAGCGGACTATGAGCAGTTCTTC

V gene: TRBV7-9
clone size: .
J gene: TRBJ1-6
D gene: TRBD1
CDR3 protein: CASSSDRVSYNSPLHF
CDR3 DNA: TGTGCCAGCAGTTCGGACAGGGTCTCCTATAATTCACCCCTCCACTTT

V gene: TRBV30
clone size: .
J gene: TRBJ2-5
D gene: TRBD1
CDR3 protein: CAWSVGQASGTQYF
CDR3 DNA: TGTGCCTGGAGTGTAGGACAGGCATCGGGGACCCAGTACTTC

V gene: TRBV5-1
clone size: .
J gene: TRBJ1-4
D gene: TRBD1
CDR3 protein: CASRTGGVATNEKLFF
CDR3 DNA: TGCGCCAGCAGAACAGGGGGCGTCGCAACTAATGAAAAACTGTTTTTT

V gene: TRBV7-2
clone size: .
J gene: TRBJ1-6
D gene: .
CDR3 protein: CASSSQGSPLHF
CDR3 DNA: TGTGCCAGCAGCTCCCAGGGCTCACCCCTCCACTTT

V gene: TRBV7-8
clone size: few
J gene: TRBJ1-5
D gene: .
CDR3 protein: CASSLAAAAGNQPQHF
CDR3 DNA: TGTGCCAGCAGCTTAGCGGCGGCGGCGGGCAATCAGCCCCAGCATTTT

V gene: TRBV18
clone size: .
J gene: TRBJ2-1
D gene: TRBD2
CDR3 protein: CASSPPLLAGGYEQFF
CDR3 DNA: TGTGCCAGCTCACCTCCCTTACTAGCGGGGGGGTATGAGCAGTTCTTC

V gene: TRBV7-9
clone size: .
J gene: TRBJ1-5
D gene: TRBD1
CDR3 protein: CASSQGDNNQPQHF
CDR3 DNA: TGTGCCAGCAGCCAGGGGGACAATAATCAGCCCCAGCATTTT

V gene: TRBV6-5
clone size: .
J gene: TRBJ1-5
D gene: .
CDR3 protein: CASSSGDQPQHF
CDR3 DNA: TGTGCCAGCAGCTCAGGGGATCAGCCCCAGCATTTT

V gene: TRBV18
clone size: .
J gene: TRBJ2-7
D gene: .
CDR3 protein: CASSPPGQGGSYEQYF
CDR3 DNA: TGTGCCAGCTCACCACCGGGCCAGGGGGGATCCTACGAGCAGTACTTC

V gene: TRBV9
clone size: few
J gene: TRBJ1-6
D gene: TRBD1
CDR3 protein: CASSGGTGGLNSPLHF
CDR3 DNA: TGTGCCAGCAGCGGGGGGACAGGGGGCTTAAATTCACCCCTCCACTTT

V gene: TRBV5-4
clone size: .
J gene: TRBJ2-5
D gene: .
CDR3 protein: CASSLAPPQARKKETQYF
CDR3 DNA: TGTGCCAGCAGCTTGGCACCCCCTCAGGCCCGGAAAAAAGAGACCCAGTACTTC

V gene: TRBV6-5
clone size: .
J gene: TRBJ2-1
D gene: .
CDR3 protein: CASSYSENNEQFF
CDR3 DNA: TGTGCCAGCAGTTATTCGGAGAACAATGAGCAGTTCTTC

V gene: TRBV12-5
clone size: .
J gene: TRBJ2-3
D gene: .
CDR3 protein: CASGLVLSQRTDTQYF
CDR3 DNA: TGTGCTAGTGGTTTGGTACTGAGTCAACGCACAGATACGCAGTATTTT

V gene: TRBV6-1
clone size: few
J gene: TRBJ1-6
D gene: .
CDR3 protein: CASSDRDNSPLHF
CDR3 DNA: TGTGCCAGCAGTGACAGGGATAATTCACCCCTCCACTTT

V gene: TRBV9
clone size: few
J gene: TRBJ2-7
D gene: TRBD1
CDR3 protein: CASSATGSSYEQYF
CDR3 DNA: TGTGCCAGCAGCGCGACAGGGAGCTCCTACGAGCAGTACTTC

V gene: TRBV6-1
clone size: once
J gene: TRBJ1-4
D gene: .
CDR3 protein: CASTVKGGGEKLFF
CDR3 DNA: TGTGCCAGCACAGTAAAGGGTGGAGGTGAAAAACTGTTTTTT

V gene: TRBV4-1
clone size: .
J gene: TRBJ1-1
D gene: .
CDR3 protein: CASSQGAGVPNTEAFF
CDR3 DNA: TGCGCCAGCAGCCAAGGGGCAGGGGTACCGAACACTGAAGCTTTCTTT

V gene: TRBV6-5
clone size: .
J gene: TRBJ1-1
D gene: .
CDR3 protein: CASSFDRKLSEAFF
CDR3 DNA: TGTGCCAGCAGTTTCGACAGAAAATTAAGTGAAGCTTTCTTT

V gene: TRBV9
clone size: .
J gene: TRBJ2-3
D gene: .
CDR3 protein: CASSGSGGSTDTQYF
CDR3 DNA: TGTGCCAGCAGCGGCAGCGGAGGAAGCACAGATACGCAGTATTTT